The 7 T cell receptor beta chains in this list originate from one sample, sequenced in a study of blood T cell repertoires in COVID-19. The protocol was immunoSEQ multiplex PCR, while the TCRdb copy is restricted to in-frame clones and leaves out a portion. The table has roughly 250,000 clones, more than 75% seen once; the top ten hold around 2%. The material sequenced was PBMCs or T cells enriched from blood (not recorded which). The receptor set was obtained from a woman aged 45-59 years who had recovered from COVID-19.

The chain has TRBV27 and TRBJ1-6, with no clear D. This CDR3 has 14 amino acids. The germline V and J ends were trimmed by 4 bases and 6 bases, with 10 bases remaining between them. Germline values: CDR1 MNHEY, CDR2 SMNVEV (reference sequence). DNA of the CDR3: TGTGCCAGCAGTTCGAGGATCCGTAATTCACCCCTCCACTTT. It specifies CASSSRIRNSPLHF.

V and J are TRBV19 and TRBJ2-1; D not resolved. Trimming took off 4 bases at V and 8 bases at J, with 6 bases between the two ends. There are 11 residues in the CDR3. CDR1 and CDR2 from the germline V gene are LNHDA and SQIVND (reference sequence). CDR3: CASSRGYEQFF. DNA for the CDR3: TGTGCCAGTAGTAGAGGCTATGAGCAGTTCTTC.

This clone occurred once. V and J are TRBV7-9 and TRBJ1-2, with TRBD1 matching 10 bases. The germline V gene has CDR1 SEHNR and CDR2 FQNEAQ (reference sequence). With V trimmed by 7 bases and J by 4 bases, 9 bases remained unmatched. CDR3 length: 15 residues. Here the CDR3 reads CASTLTGGIGYGYTF. The CDR3 nucleotides are TGTGCCAGCACCCTGACAGGGGGCATAGGCTATGGCTACACCTTC.

The chain uses TRBV30 and TRBJ1-3; D is uncertain. The CDR3 spans 13 residues. Trimming took off 3 bases at V and 2 bases at J, with 8 bases between the two ends. Germline V CDR1 and CDR2: GTSNPN, SVGIG (reference sequence). The CDR3 is CAWRQTPGNTIYF. CDR3 DNA: TGTGCCTGGAGGCAGACTCCTGGAAACACCATATATTTT.

The chain employs TRBV5-1 and TRBJ1-1, with D tentatively TRBD1 (6 bases). The germline CDR1 and CDR2 sequences are SGHRS and YFSETQ. With 4 bases removed from V and 5 bases from J, the gap between germline ends came to 21 bases. This CDR3 has 16 amino acids. The DNA for the CDR3 is TGCGCCAGCAGCCCGGGACAACCGGGGAGGGAGACTGAAGCTTTCTTT. The encoded protein is CASSPGQPGRETEAFF. Combining the CDR3 with reference TRBV5-1 and TRBJ1-1 gives the whole variable domain KAGVTQTPRYLIKTRGQQVTLSCSPISGHRSVSWYQQTPGQGLQFLFEYFSETQRNKGNFPGRFSGRQFSNSRSEMNVSTLELGDSALYLCASSPGQPGRETEAFFGQGTRLTVV.

This clone came up a few times. This chain joins TRBV12-5 and TRBJ2-3; 7 nucleotides match TRBD2. Germline V gene lookup returns CDR1 LGHNT and CDR2 FRNRAP. V trimming: 4 bases; J trimming: 2 bases; junction bases outside the gene matches: 3. This CDR3 has 14 amino acids. This chain's CDR3 is CASGWRETTDTQYF. The CDR3 DNA reads TGTGCTAGTGGTTGGCGGGAGACCACAGATACGCAGTATTTT.

J is TRBJ2-7 and V is TRBV3-1 (or the pseudogene TRBV3-2), with D possibly TRBD1 on 6 matching bases. The germline CDR1 and CDR2 sequences are LGHDT and YNNKEL (reference sequence). Trimming removed 2 bases from V and 6 bases from J, with 14 bases in between. The CDR3 extends over 14 amino acids. CDR3 loop: CASSQSRGSGEQYF. Written as DNA, the CDR3 is TGTGCCAGCAGCCAATCCAGGGGTTCTGGCGAGCAGTACTTC.